Listed below are T cell receptor beta chains from one sample, sequenced in a study of T cell responses to AZD1222 COVID-19 vaccine. Produced via immunoSEQ multiplex PCR; TCRdb's table is partial and in-frame only. Of under 150,000 clones listed, 85% to 95% are singletons. Sample: peripheral blood, taken 28 days after the second AZD1222 dose. The source of these receptors is an adult who received the AZD1222 COVID-19 vaccine. Both conserved end residues are part of each CDR3. A row's size may be missing; if present it is once, few, many or a size class.

abundance,v_gene,j_gene,CDR3aa
.,TRBV10-3,TRBJ1-1,CAISEPQGGAQAFF
.,TRBV28,TRBJ2-1,CASSLALPSNEQFF
.,TRBV3-1/TRBV3-2,TRBJ1-2,CASSQDRRYGYTF
.,TRBV28,TRBJ2-3,CASSSSRDTQYF
once,TRBV15,TRBJ1-4,CATSRDVREAGELFF
.,TRBV6-2/TRBV6-3,TRBJ1-2,CASSYSDIYGYTF
.,TRBV7-6,TRBJ2-1,CASSQQSPLIRGNEQFF
.,TRBV28,TRBJ1-2,CASKQGYNYGYTF
once,TRBV6-5,TRBJ1-2,CASSYSGQGGHGYTF
.,TRBV29-1,TRBJ1-1,CSVLKGDTEAFF
.,TRBV25-1,TRBJ2-1,CASSHGVGNEQFF
.,TRBV28,TRBJ1-5,CASRSGPGSYQPQHF
.,TRBV27,TRBJ2-1,CASSLIPSGRYEQFF
.,TRBV7-2,TRBJ2-1,CASSQGLAGGRNEQFF
.,TRBV5-8,TRBJ1-5,CASSLEREGQPQHF
.,TRBV6-1,TRBJ1-5,CASSDSWQPQHF
.,TRBV11-2,TRBJ1-2,CASSLVQVGGYTF
once,TRBV3-1/TRBV3-2,TRBJ2-5,CASSQDIQTPRETQYF
.,TRBV5-1,TRBJ2-7,CASSFRDGASYEQYF
.,TRBV7-9,TRBJ1-1,CASSLQGTMNTEAFF
.,TRBV18,TRBJ2-5,CASSPGTGEAETQYF
.,TRBV7-3,TRBJ2-2,CASSLTDRGLNTGELFF
.,TRBV27,TRBJ1-1,CASSFHIETEAFF
few,TRBV5-6,TRBJ1-1,CASSLVGGNTEAFF
once,TRBV28,TRBJ1-1,CASRTGGRTEAFF
.,TRBV18,TRBJ1-1,CASSPPFAGGTEAFF
once,TRBV5-1,TRBJ2-2,CASSFSGSNTGELFF
.,TRBV13,TRBJ1-2,CASSLDNYGYTF
.,TRBV19,TRBJ1-6,CASSMVGANSPLHF
.,TRBV7-9,TRBJ1-2,CASSFTGEGYTF
.,TRBV27,TRBJ1-5,CASSLKGSNQPQHF
.,TRBV10-3,TRBJ2-5,CAISGREKETQYF